The sequence of this T cell receptor beta chain was determined in a study of cytomegalovirus exposure and HLA in healthy donors. Findings and limits, study-wide: The study designated fewer than 200 TCR beta chains cytomegalovirus-associated.

13 Jbeta primers and 60 Vbeta primers were used for the PCR. Here immunoSEQ multiplex PCR was the method, and the copy in TCRdb shows in-frame clones only, minus some. Of around 170,000 clones listed, roughly 82% are singletons. This CDR3 comprises 14 residues. The germline V gene encodes CDR1 SEHNR and CDR2 FQNEAQ (reference sequence). For this clone: The antigen is unknown. The junction departs from the called germline gene at one end, perhaps through a read error.

The chain couples TRBV7-9 to TRBJ2-5, with TRBD1 matching 11 bases. The J call may be incorrect, as the DNA end agrees better with TRBJ2-7. This clonotype was sampled from a woman in her forties or fifties in good health and CMV-seropositive. Material for sequencing was PBMCs. In DNA form, the CDR3 reads TGTTCCAGCAGCTTAGGGACAGGGGGCTACGAGCAGTACTTC. Amino acid sequence: CSSSLGTGGYEQYF.